The clone carrying this T cell receptor beta chain was recorded many times. No antigen is known for it. Unique molecular identifiers were in the cDNA, with template-switch universal primer binding. TCRdb recomputed calls from the 5' RACE reads with MiXCR, one row per CDR3 protein. This table holds 250,000 to 350,000 distinct CDR3 sequences, more than 6.5% found once. The source of the sample is a study of identical twins. V was clipped by 4 bases and J by 6 bases, with 9 bases between them. The CDR3 runs to 11 residues. The V gene's germline CDR1 is SQVTM and CDR2 ANQGSEA. Notes on the study in general: It was out-of-frame TCR alpha sharing in monozygotic twins that models underestimated. An excess of low generation probability was shown by twin-shared out-of-frame alpha sequences. Interpretation of the results relied on cross-sectional statistical analysis and not on following the same donors.

This sample was also put to use in a study of yellow fever vaccine responses in identical twins.

The sequence derives from a woman between 18 and 30 years old in good health. Sequenced material: memory (CD45RO+) T cells sorted from blood. V is TRBV29-1 and J is TRBJ1-2; weak D call: TRBD1 (6 bases). The CDR3 DNA reads as TGCAGCGTTGTAGGGGGGAATGGCTACACCTTC. Translating gives CSVVGGNGYTF.